This T cell receptor beta chain derives from a study of blood T cell repertoires in COVID-19. Study at large: T cells, B-cell-depleted T cells, or PBMCs provided the cDNA or gDNA that served as material.

Generated by immunoSEQ multiplex PCR, the TCRdb table keeps only in-frame clones and is missing some. This table has about 160,000 clones, roughly nine tenths appearing once. The J segment lost 6 bases and the V segment lost 2 bases, leaving 3 bases of the junction unmatched. The CDR3 consists of 13 residues. The germline V gene encodes CDR1 MNHEY and CDR2 SVGEGT. The receptor was derived from a woman in her 70s with acute or convalescent COVID-19. V usage is TRBV6-2 or TRBV6-3 and J usage is TRBJ2-7, with TRBD1 identical over 8 bases. Sequenced: peripheral blood. The CDR3: CASSYETGVEQYF. The CDR3 region has the DNA TGTGCCAGCAGTTACGAGACAGGGGTCGAGCAGTACTTC.